The present TCR beta chain was sequenced within a study of cytomegalovirus exposure and HLA in healthy donors. On the study more broadly: It was reported in a later analysis that the 120 or so validation repertoires used the same platform as the 550 to 800 first-cohort repertoires. Study findings and constraints: Within the 120 or so validation repertoires, first-cohort TCR clusters tended to co-occur, according to a later analysis.

This table comes from immunoSEQ multiplex PCR, and its TCRdb copy is limited to in-frame clones, with some not included. Among around 250,000 clones listed, about nine tenths were seen once. Concerning this clone itself: What it recognizes is unknown.

The TCR comes from a woman in her 30s in good health and CMV-seronegative. Sequenced: PBMCs.

CDR3 sequence (DNA): TGTGCCAGCAGATCGACAGAGGTAGTTGCCTACGAGCAGTACTTC. Protein sequence: CASRSTEVVAYEQYF. V is TRBV6-1 and J is TRBJ2-7; TRBD1 is a possible D gene (5 bases). The CDR3 is made up of 15 amino acids. Germline CDR1 reads MNHNS; CDR2 reads SASEGT. Trimming removed 6 bases at V and 2 bases at J, with 17 bases between.